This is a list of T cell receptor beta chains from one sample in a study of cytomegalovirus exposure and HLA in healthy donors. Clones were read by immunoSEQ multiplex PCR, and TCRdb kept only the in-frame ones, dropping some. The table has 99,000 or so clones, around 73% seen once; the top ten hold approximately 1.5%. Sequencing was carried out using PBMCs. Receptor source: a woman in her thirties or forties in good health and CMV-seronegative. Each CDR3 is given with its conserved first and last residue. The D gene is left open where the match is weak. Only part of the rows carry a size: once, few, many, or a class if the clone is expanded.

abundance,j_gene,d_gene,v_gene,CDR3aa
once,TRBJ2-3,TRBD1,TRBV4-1,CASRRDSSTDTQYF
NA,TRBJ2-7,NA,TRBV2,CASSGEYEQYF
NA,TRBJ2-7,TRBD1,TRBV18,CASSPGTGGTYEQYF
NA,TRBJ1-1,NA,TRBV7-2,CASSSWEGVMNTEAFF
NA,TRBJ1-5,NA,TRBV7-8,CASSLGPHQPQHF
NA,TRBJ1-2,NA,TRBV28,CASSLPQGNYGYTF
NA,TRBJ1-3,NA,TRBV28,CASSLYRLQSSSGNTIYF
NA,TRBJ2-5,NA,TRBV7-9,CASSLPRLDNPQETQYF
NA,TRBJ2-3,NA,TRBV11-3,CASSPEETDTQYF
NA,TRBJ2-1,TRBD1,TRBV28,CASSSWDRGDNEQFF
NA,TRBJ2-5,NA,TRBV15,CATSRSQLGAGQETQYF
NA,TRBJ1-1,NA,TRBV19,CASSISPGNTEAFF
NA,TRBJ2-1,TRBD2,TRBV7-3,CASSPGLAGANEQFF
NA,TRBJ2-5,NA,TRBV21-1,CASSTGEPGLGDQETQYF
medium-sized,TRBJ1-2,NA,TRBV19,CASSIVDSSRGYTF
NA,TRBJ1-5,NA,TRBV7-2,CASSWGVGNQPQHF
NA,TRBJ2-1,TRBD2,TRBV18,CASSPSGTSGSWEQFF
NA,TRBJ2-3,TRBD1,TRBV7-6,CASSPGQVSTDTQYF
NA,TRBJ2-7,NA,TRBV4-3,CASSQDLGTSYEQYF
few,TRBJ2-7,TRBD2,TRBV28,CASSSGSIDYEQYF
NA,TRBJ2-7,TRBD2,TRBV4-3,CASSQNELAGGIHEQYF
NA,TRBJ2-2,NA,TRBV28,CASSLDSHTGELFF
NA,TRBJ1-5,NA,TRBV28,CASSPRERSNQPQHF
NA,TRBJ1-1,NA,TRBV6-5,CASSYIENTEAFF
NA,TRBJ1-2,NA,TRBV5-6,CASSLVLGGNYGYTF
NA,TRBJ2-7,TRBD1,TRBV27,CASSFTGQSSYEQYF
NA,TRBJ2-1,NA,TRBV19,CASSWRGNEQFF
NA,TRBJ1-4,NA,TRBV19,CASRNRVMPNEKLFF
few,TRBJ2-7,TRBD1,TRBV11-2,CASSSYRGPPRRGEQYF
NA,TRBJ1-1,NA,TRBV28,CASSWGGEAFF
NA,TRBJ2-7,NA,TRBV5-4,CASSLGGAPYEQYF